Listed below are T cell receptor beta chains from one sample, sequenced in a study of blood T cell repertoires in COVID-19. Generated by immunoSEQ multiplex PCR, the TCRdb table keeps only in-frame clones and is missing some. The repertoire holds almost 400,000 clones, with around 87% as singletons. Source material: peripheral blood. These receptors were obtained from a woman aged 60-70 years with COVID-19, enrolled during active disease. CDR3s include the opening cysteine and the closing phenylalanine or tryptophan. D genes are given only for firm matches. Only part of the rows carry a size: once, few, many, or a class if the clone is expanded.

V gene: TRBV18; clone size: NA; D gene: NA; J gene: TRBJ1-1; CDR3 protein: CASSPGRGRVNTEAFF; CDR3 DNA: TGTGCCAGCTCACCGGGCAGGGGAAGGGTGAACACTGAAGCTTTCTTT
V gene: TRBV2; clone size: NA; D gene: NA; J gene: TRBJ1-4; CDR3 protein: CASSVSGVREKLFF; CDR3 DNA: TGTGCCAGCAGTGTCTCAGGGGTCCGAGAAAAACTGTTTTTT
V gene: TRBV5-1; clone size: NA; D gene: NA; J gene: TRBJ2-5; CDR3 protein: CASSLATQRGQETQYF; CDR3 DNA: TGCGCCAGCAGCTTGGCCACCCAGAGGGGGCAAGAGACCCAGTACTTC
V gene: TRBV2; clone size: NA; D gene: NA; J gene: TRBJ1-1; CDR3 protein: CASALSGNTEAFF; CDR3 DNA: TGTGCCAGCGCTTTATCCGGGAACACTGAAGCTTTCTTT
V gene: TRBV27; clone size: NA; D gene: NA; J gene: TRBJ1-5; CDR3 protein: CASDRYNQPQHF; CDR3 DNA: TGTGCCAGCGACAGGTACAATCAGCCCCAGCATTTT
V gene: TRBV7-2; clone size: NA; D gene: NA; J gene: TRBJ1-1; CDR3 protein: CASSSSQRKTEAFF; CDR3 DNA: TGTGCCAGCAGCTCCTCACAGCGGAAGACTGAAGCTTTCTTT
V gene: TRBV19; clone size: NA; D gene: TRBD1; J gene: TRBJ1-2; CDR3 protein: CASSTGQGAYYGYTF; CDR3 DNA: TGTGCCAGTAGTACGGGACAGGGGGCTTACTATGGCTACACCTTC
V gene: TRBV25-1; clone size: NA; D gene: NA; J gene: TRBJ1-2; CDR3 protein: CASSEYSPGNYGYTF; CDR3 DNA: TGTGCCAGCAGTGAATACTCCCCAGGGAACTATGGCTACACCTTC
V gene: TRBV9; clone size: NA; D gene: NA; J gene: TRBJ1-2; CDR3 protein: CASSAESGNYGYTF; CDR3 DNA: TGTGCCAGCAGCGCTGAGTCGGGTAACTATGGCTACACCTTC
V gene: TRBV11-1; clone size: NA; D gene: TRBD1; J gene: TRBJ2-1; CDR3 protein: CASSPTGTGDDNEQFF; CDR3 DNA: TGTGCCAGCAGCCCCACCGGGACAGGGGATGACAATGAGCAGTTCTTC
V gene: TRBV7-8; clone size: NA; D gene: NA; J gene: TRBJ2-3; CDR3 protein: CASSTSGTIGLDTQYF; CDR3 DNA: TGTGCCAGCAGCACGTCCGGGACAATCGGTCTAGATACGCAGTATTTT
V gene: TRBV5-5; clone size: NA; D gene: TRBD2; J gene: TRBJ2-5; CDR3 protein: CASSPHSLRGRTQETQYF; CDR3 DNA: TGTGCCAGCAGCCCGCACAGTTTGCGGGGGAGAACTCAAGAGACCCAGTACTTC
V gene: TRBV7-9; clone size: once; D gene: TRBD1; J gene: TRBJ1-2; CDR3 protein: CASSLGTAYYGYTF; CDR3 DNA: TGTGCCAGCAGCCTCGGGACAGCATACTATGGCTACACCTTC
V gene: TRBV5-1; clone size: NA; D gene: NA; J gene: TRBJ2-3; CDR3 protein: CASSLDWDWRYF; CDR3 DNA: TGCGCCAGCAGCTTGGATTGGGACTGGCGGTATTTT
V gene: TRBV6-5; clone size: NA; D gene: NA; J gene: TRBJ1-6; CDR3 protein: CASMGGSYNSPLHF; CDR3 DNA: TGTGCCAGCATGGGGGGGTCCTATAATTCACCCCTCCACTTT
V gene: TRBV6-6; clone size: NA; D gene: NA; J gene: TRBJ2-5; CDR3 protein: CASSYSGPQETQYF; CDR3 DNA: TGTGCCAGCAGTTACTCTGGGCCTCAAGAGACCCAGTACTTC
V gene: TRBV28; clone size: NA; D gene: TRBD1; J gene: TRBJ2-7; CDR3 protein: CASSWDRTYEQYF; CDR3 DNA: TGTGCCAGCAGTTGGGACAGGACCTACGAGCAGTACTTC
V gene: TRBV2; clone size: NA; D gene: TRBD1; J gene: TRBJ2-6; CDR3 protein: CASSWDRGVFSGANVLTF; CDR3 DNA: TGTGCCAGCAGTTGGGACAGGGGCGTATTCTCAGGGGCCAACGTCCTGACTTTC
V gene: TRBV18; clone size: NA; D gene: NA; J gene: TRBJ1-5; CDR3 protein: CASSPAIRRNQPQHF; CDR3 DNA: TGTGCCAGCTCGCCCGCCATCAGGCGCAATCAGCCCCAGCATTTT
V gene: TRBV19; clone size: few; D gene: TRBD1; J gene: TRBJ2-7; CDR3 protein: CASSGQGGVGEQYF; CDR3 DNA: TGTGCCAGTAGCGGACAGGGTGGAGTCGGCGAGCAGTACTTC
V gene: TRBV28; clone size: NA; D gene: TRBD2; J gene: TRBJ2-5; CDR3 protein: CASSLLAGDQETQYF; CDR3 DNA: TGTGCCAGCAGTTTACTAGCGGGGGACCAAGAGACCCAGTACTTC
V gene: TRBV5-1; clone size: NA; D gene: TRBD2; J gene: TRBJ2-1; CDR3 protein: CASSGLTSGGNNEQFF; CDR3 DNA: TGCGCCAGCAGCGGACTAACTAGCGGGGGGAACAATGAGCAGTTCTTC
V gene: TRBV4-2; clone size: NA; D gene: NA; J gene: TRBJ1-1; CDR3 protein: CASSHKRGQNTEAFF; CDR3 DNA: TGTGCCAGCAGCCACAAGCGCGGACAGAACACTGAAGCTTTCTTT
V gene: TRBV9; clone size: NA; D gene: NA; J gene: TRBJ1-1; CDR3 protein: CASSVRGNTEAFF; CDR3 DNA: TGTGCCAGCAGCGTAAGGGGGAACACTGAAGCTTTCTTT
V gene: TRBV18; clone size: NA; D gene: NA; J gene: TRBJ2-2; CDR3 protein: CASVSGLRTSTGELFF; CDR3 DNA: TGTGCCAGCGTTAGCGGACTCCGAACTTCCACCGGGGAGCTGTTTTTT
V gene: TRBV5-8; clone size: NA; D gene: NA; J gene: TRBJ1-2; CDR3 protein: CASSLLKVAGNYGYTF; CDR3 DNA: TGTGCCAGCAGCTTGCTCAAGGTGGCGGGTAACTATGGCTACACCTTC
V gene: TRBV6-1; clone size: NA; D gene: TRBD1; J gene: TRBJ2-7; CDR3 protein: CASSERFNAGQGFGLGYEQYF; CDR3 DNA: TGTGCCAGCAGTGAAAGGTTCAACGCGGGACAGGGTTTCGGCTTGGGCTACGAGCAGTACTTC
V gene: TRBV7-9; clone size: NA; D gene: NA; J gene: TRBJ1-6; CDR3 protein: CASSFATGTGSPLHF; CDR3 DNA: TGTGCCAGCAGCTTCGCAACGGGGACTGGTTCACCCCTCCACTTT
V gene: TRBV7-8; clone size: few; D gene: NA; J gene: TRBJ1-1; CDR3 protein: CASSLVVGDSEAFF; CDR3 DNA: TGTGCCAGCAGCTTAGTGGTGGGAGATTCTGAAGCTTTCTTT
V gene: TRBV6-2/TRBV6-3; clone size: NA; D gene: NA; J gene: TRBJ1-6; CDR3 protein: CASSYLSGDSPLHF; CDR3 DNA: TGTGCCAGCAGTTACCTCTCAGGGGATTCACCCCTCCACTTT
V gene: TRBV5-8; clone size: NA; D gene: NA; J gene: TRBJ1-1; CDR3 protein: CASRQKQGKNTEAFF; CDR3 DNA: TGTGCCAGCAGACAAAAACAGGGAAAGAACACTGAAGCTTTCTTT
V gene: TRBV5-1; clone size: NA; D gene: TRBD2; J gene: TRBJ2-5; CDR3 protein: CASSGAGTSGMKTQYF; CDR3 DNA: TGCGCCAGCAGCGGCGCCGGTACTAGCGGGATGAAGACCCAGTACTTC
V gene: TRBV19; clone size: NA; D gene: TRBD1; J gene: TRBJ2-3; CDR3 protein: CASSLDRGDTQYF; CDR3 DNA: TGTGCCAGTAGTCTAGACAGGGGAGATACGCAGTATTTT
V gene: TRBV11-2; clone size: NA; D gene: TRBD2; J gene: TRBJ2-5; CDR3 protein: CASSLGLAGGQETQYF; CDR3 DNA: TGTGCCAGCAGCTTGGGACTAGCGGGGGGACAAGAGACCCAGTACTTC
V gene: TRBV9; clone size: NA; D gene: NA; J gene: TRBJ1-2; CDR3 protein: CASSVEQDYGYTF; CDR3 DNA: TGTGCCAGCAGCGTAGAACAGGACTATGGCTACACCTTC
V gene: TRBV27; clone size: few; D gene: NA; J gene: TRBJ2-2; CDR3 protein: CASSFDRRNTGELFF; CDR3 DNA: TGTGCCAGCAGTTTCGACAGGAGGAACACCGGGGAGCTGTTTTTT
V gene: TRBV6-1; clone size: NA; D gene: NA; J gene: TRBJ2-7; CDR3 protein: CASSDRVSYEQYF; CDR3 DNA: TGTGCCAGCAGTGACAGGGTCTCCTACGAGCAGTACTTC
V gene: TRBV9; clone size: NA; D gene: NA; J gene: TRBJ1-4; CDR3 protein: CASSVGEGPGATNEKLFF; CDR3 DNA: TGTGCCAGCAGCGTAGGTGAGGGTCCAGGGGCAACTAATGAAAAACTGTTTTTT
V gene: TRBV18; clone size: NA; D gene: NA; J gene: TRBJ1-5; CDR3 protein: CASSPAGVGQPQHF; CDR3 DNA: TGTGCCAGCTCACCGGCAGGGGTCGGACAGCCCCAGCATTTT
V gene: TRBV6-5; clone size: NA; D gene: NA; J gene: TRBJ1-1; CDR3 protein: CASTRQKNTEAFF; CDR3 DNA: TGTGCCAGCACGAGGCAGAAGAACACTGAAGCTTTCTTT
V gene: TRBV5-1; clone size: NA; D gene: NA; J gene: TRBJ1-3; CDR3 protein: CASSLEGVSSGNTIYF; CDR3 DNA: TGCGCCAGCAGCTTGGAAGGGGTTAGCTCTGGAAACACCATATATTTT
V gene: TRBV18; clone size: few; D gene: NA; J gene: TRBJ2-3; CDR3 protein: CASSQEDTQYF; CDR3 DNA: TGTGCCAGCTCACAGGAGGATACGCAGTATTTT
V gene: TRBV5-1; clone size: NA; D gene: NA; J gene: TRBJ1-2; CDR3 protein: CASSLSGADGYTF; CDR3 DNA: TGCGCCAGCTCCTTAAGTGGGGCGGATGGCTACACCTTC
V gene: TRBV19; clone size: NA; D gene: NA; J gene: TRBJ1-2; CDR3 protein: CASSIYADSPNYGYTF; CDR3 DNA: TGTGCCAGTAGTATATACGCCGACAGTCCAAACTATGGCTACACCTTC
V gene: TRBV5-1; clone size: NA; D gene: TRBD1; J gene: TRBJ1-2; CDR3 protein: CASSFSGQGTGGYTF; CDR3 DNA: TGCGCCAGCAGCTTTTCGGGACAGGGTACAGGCGGCTACACCTTC
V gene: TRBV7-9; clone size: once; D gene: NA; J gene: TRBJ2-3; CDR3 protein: CASRGPPGLTDTQYF; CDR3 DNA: TGTGCCAGCAGAGGGCCGCCAGGGTTGACAGATACGCAGTATTTT